The source of this T cell receptor (beta chain) is a study of cytomegalovirus exposure and HLA in healthy donors. Across the study: Out of about 360 genotyped donors, about 80% belonged to the Caucasian-associated ancestry cluster. Study-level results: Available immune exposure information covered CMV serostatus only. A missense DCLRE1C variant was associated with V- and J-gene trimming of TCR beta chains in a later analysis, and an independent cohort replicated the association.

The PCR had 60 Vbeta and 13 Jbeta primers. Here immunoSEQ multiplex PCR was the method, and the copy in TCRdb shows in-frame clones only, minus some. The sample has roughly 180,000 clones, 79% seen once. In regard to this clone: The antigen is unknown.

The CDR3 has 14 amino acids. With 6 bases clipped from V and 3 bases from J, the junction kept 7 bases outside the gene matches. Germline V gene data show CDR1 as MNHEY and CDR2 as SMNVEV (reference sequence). The V and J genes are TRBV27 and TRBJ1-2; TRBD1 matches at 7 bases. The clonotype was recovered from a girl aged 5 to 17 in good health and CMV-seropositive. The specimen was PBMCs. The CDR3 nucleotides are TGTGCCAGCAGCTCCGGGACAGAACACTATGGCTACACCTTC. Translated: CASSSGTEHYGYTF.